This TCR beta chain was documented in a study of T cell responses to AZD1222 COVID-19 vaccine. Sequencing was performed with immunoSEQ multiplex PCR; in TCRdb, only in-frame clones are kept and a portion is missing. The sample records about 72,000 clones, more than 75% being singletons. This CDR3 contains 16 residues. From germline, CDR1 is MNHEY and CDR2 SMNVEV (reference sequence). V lost 1 base, J lost 4 bases, and 13 bases lay in between. Material: peripheral blood, obtained on day 0 of AZD1222 vaccination. V and J are TRBV27 and TRBJ1-4; the D is unclear. The receptor was derived from an adult in good health. DNA for the CDR3: TGTGCCAGCAGTTTATTCGTTCCCCAAATTAATGAAAAACTGTTTTTT. Its protein product is CASSLFVPQINEKLFF.